This T cell receptor beta chain was found in a study of CD8+CD57+ T cells in acquired aplastic anemia. Study-level information: Sorted CD4+ and CD8+ cells gave a mean 3.2 ug DNA, range about 0.19 to 27.4 ug.

All sequencing subjects had displayed CD8+CD57+ cell expansion on flow cytometry. In all patients, the disease was severe acquired aplastic anemia. CDR3 length: 13 amino acids. Per germline, CDR1 LNHDA and CDR2 SQIVND (reference sequence). The ends were cut back, 8 bases at V and 0 bases at J, with 10 bases in the middle. The study profiled TCR beta VDJ and CDR3 using genomic DNA as template. TCRdb analysed the reads with MiXCR anew, one entry per CDR3 protein. The sample comprises 75,000 to 80,000 distinct CDR3 sequences, 60% to 75% of which are singletons, and approximately 80% rests with the top ten.

The chain carries TRBV19 and TRBJ1-1; D is uncertain. Source material: sorted CD4+, CD8+, or CD8+CD57+ T cells (not recorded which) from PBMCs. The receptor's source is a human donor with aplastic anemia. The DNA of the CDR3 is TGTGCCAGTGGAACAGCCTTGAACACTGAAGCTTTCTTT. It is translated as CASGTALNTEAFF.